The sequence of this T cell receptor (beta chain) was determined in a study of OX40 agonist ivuxolimab in advanced cancers. Study summary: The dose-escalation cohort was just under 85% male, with a mean age of about 58 years, ranging roughly 23 to 90. There were three patients with partial responses, one having hepatocellular carcinoma and two cutaneous melanoma. Regarding the study as a whole: CD4+ and CD8+ blood T cells expanded clonally by week 6 at 0.1 to 3.0 mg/kg.

Sampling times: baseline, cycle 4 day 1, cycle 7 day 1. Here immunoSEQ multiplex PCR was the method, and the copy in TCRdb shows in-frame clones only, minus some. The data contain approximately 40,000 clones, roughly nine tenths of them singletons. This CDR3 spans 16 amino acids. Germline loops: CDR1 LNHDA, CDR2 SQIVND (reference sequence). Trimming pared 4 bases from V and 5 bases from J, leaving 18 bases between. Notes on this clone: What it binds is not known.

The sequenced sample was CD4+ or CD8+ T cells sorted from blood, obtained in a trial of the OX40 agonist ivuxolimab. This receptor was identified in an adult with an advanced solid tumor such as melanoma, head and neck, liver or kidney cancer. The chain carries TRBV19 and TRBJ1-5; D might be TRBD1 (5 bases). CDR3 amino acids: CASSTVRDRGDQPQHF. The CDR3 bases are TGTGCCAGTAGTACCGTCAGGGACCGGGGCGATCAGCCCCAGCATTTT. Variable domain in full (rest from reference TRBV19 and TRBJ1-5): DGGITQSPKYLFRKEGQNVTLSCEQNLNHDAMYWYRQDPGQGLRLIYYSQIVNDFQKGDIAEGYSVSREKKESFPLTVTSAQKNPTAFYLCASSTVRDRGDQPQHFGDGTRLSIL.